These 32 T cell receptor beta chains came from one sample sequenced in a study of blood T cells in healthy people across ages. Then a second PCR, running about 6 to 12 cycles, was carried out with a sample-barcoded 5' primer and a J-beta primer mix. TCRdb processed the 5' RACE reads anew with MiXCR; each CDR3 protein has one entry. This sample yields 2 million or so distinct CDR3 sequences, of which around half are seen a single time; over 2% belongs to the top ten. Sequencing was done on a sample of blood. The receptors here all came from a woman aged 40 to 55 in good health.

This sequence joins TRBV7-9 and TRBJ2-4; 10 nucleotides agree with TRBD2. Trimming took 6 bases from V and 0 from J; bases not matched to a gene: 5. Germline V CDR1 and CDR2: SEHNR, FQNEAQ (reference sequence). This CDR3 contains 16 residues. In DNA form, the CDR3 reads TGTGCCAGCAGGCCTACTAGCGGGGTAGCCAAAAACATTCAGTACTTC. Amino acids: CASRPTSGVAKNIQYF.

The V call is TRBV20-1, the J call TRBJ2-7; 10 nucleotides match TRBD2. Germline CDR1 and CDR2: DFQATT and SNEGSKA (reference sequence). The trim removed 3 bases at V and 1 base at J, leaving 12 bases unmatched. The CDR3 runs to 17 residues. This CDR3 is CSASFSGGIRSSYEQYF. The DNA of the CDR3 is TGCAGTGCTAGTTTTAGCGGGGGGATCCGTTCATCCTACGAGCAGTACTTC.

The sample holds one count of this clonotype. The rearrangement joins TRBV5-5 to TRBJ1-4; D gene unclear. The CDR3 is 15 amino acids. V lost 1 base, J lost 8 bases, and 15 bases lay in between. Germline values: CDR1 SGHKS, CDR2 YYEKEE (reference sequence). The chain's CDR3 is CASSLTWASGEKLFF. As DNA, the CDR3 is TGTGCCAGCAGCTTGACTTGGGCCTCGGGCGAAAAACTGTTTTTT.

The V call is TRBV6-2 or TRBV6-3, the J call TRBJ2-1; 10 positions agree with TRBD2. There are 17 residues in the CDR3. Germline-derived CDR1 and CDR2 are MNHEY and SVGEGT. The ends lost 7 bases at V and 12 bases at J; junction bases unmatched: 21. The CDR3 protein is CASTLAPPSGGAIGQFF. The CDR3 DNA sequence: TGTGCCAGCACCCTAGCCCCTCCCAGCGGGGGGGCCATAGGGCAGTTCTTC.

This chain connects TRBV4-2 to TRBJ2-3; 9 bases are shared with TRBD2. The V gene's germline CDR1 is LGHNA and CDR2 YNFKEQ. CDR3 length: 17 amino acids. V gave up 0 bases and J gave up 5 bases; unmatched junction bases: 9. The CDR3 sequence: CASSQDRGRGGRDTQYF. The CDR3 DNA is TGTGCCAGCAGCCAAGATCGGGGGCGGGGGGGCAGAGATACGCAGTATTTT.

V is TRBV3-1 and J is TRBJ1-1; no reliable D call. With 1 base removed from V and 7 bases from J, the gap between germline ends came to 13 bases. This CDR3 comprises 14 residues. Per the germline V gene, CDR1 is LGHDT and CDR2 is YNNKEL (reference sequence). CDR3 coding DNA: TGTGCCAGCAGCCAAGCGTTAATCAAGGGTGAAGCTTTCTTT. Translated, it gives CASSQALIKGEAFF.

This clonotype has only a few counts. CDR3 in amino acids: CATSRDYRQGKNEQFF. The CDR3 DNA reads as TGTGCCACCAGCAGAGACTATAGACAGGGGAAAAATGAGCAGTTCTTC. The chain combines TRBV15 with TRBJ2-1; TRBD1 matches at 8 bases. This CDR3 comprises 16 residues. Germline V CDR1 and CDR2: LNHNV, YYDKDF (reference sequence). V lost 0 bases to trimming and J lost 7 bases; unmatched junction nucleotides: 8.

This chain uses TRBV6-6 with TRBJ2-1; 10 bases line up with TRBD2. The J segment lost 4 bases and the V segment lost 2 bases, leaving 5 bases of the junction unmatched. The CDR3 is 16 amino acids. CDR1 is MNHNY, CDR2 SVGAGI, per germline (reference sequence). The CDR3 sequence is CASSYHPAGGYNEQFF. The CDR3 nucleotides read TGTGCCAGCAGTTACCACCCAGCGGGGGGGTACAATGAGCAGTTCTTC.

CDR3 nucleotide sequence: TGTGCCAGCAGTGAACTTGACAGAATACTAGCCAAAAACATTCAGTACTTC. Protein product: CASSELDRILAKNIQYF. The V gene is TRBV2, the J gene TRBJ2-4, with a possible D match to TRBD1 (5 bases). The CDR3 contains 17 residues. The V end was cut by 2 bases, the J end by 0 bases, with 14 bases between. CDR1 and CDR2 from the germline V gene are SNHLY and FYNNEI. Looking up the rest from reference TRBV2 and TRBJ2-4 gives the full variable domain: EPEVTQTPSHQVTQMGQEVILRCVPISNHLYFYWYRQILGQKVEFLVSFYNNEISEKSEIFDDQFSVERPDGSNFTLKIRSTKLEDSAMYFCASSELDRILAKNIQYFGAGTRLSVL.

In this sample, this clonotype turned up a few times. This chain connects TRBV20-1 to TRBJ1-6; TRBD1 matches 7 bases. The CDR3 is 13 residues long. The ends lost 6 bases at V and 7 bases at J; junction bases unmatched: 6. Germline V lookup: CDR1 DFQATT, CDR2 SNEGSKA (reference sequence). The CDR3 loop is CSATGTENSPLHF. The CDR3 DNA reads TGCAGTGCCACCGGGACAGAGAATTCACCCCTCCACTTT.

This clonotype was recorded a few times. The chain carries TRBV25-1 and TRBJ2-3; TRBD2 is a possible D gene (6 bases). The germline gives CDR1 MGHDK, CDR2 SYGVNS. This CDR3 is built from 14 residues. The V end was cut by 7 bases, the J end by 1 base, with 12 bases between. In DNA, the CDR3 is TGTGCCAGCAAGGAGGGATTCCGCACAGATACGCAGTATTTT. This codes for CASKEGFRTDTQYF.

For the CDR3, the DNA is TGCGCCAGCAGCCACATGACAGGGTGGACAGAAGCTTTCTTT. It is translated as CASSHMTGWTEAFF. V is TRBV4-1 and J is TRBJ1-1; 7 nucleotides agree with TRBD1. Germline V gene data show CDR1 as MGHRA and CDR2 as YSYEKL. V lost 3 bases and J lost 8; bases outside the gene matches: 9. The CDR3 extends over 14 amino acids.

The chain links TRBV6-5 to TRBJ2-4, with a weak D call TRBD1 (6 bases). V gave up 0 bases and J gave up 0 bases, with 15 bases separating them. CDR3 length equals 18 residues. CDR1 is MNHEY, CDR2 SVGAGI, per germline. The CDR3 here is CASSYSRQAYIAKNIQYF. The CDR3 DNA reads as TGTGCCAGCAGTTACTCACGACAGGCCTATATAGCCAAAAACATTCAGTACTTC.

V and J are TRBV4-3 and TRBJ2-6; TRBD1 might be the D (6 bases). The CDR3 is made up of 16 amino acids. The V end lost 3 bases, the J end lost 2 bases, and 11 bases lay between the germline ends. Germline V gene lookup returns CDR1 LGHNA and CDR2 YSLEER. This CDR3 is CASSHLQGTGANVLTF. The CDR3 DNA reads TGCGCCAGCAGCCATCTACAGGGTACTGGGGCCAACGTCCTGACTTTC.

This chain uses TRBV25-1 with TRBJ1-2; no clear D. Trimming stripped 11 bases from V and 6 bases from J, with 13 bases between. The germline CDR1 and CDR2 sequences are MGHDK and SYGVNS. The CDR3 extends over 11 amino acids. CDR3 in DNA: TGTGCCTCACAAGTGAATGATGGCTACACCTTC. It translates to CASQVNDGYTF.

As for this clonotype: A much bigger clone sits one base away, suggesting this may be a read error. The CDR3 region has the DNA TGTGCCAGCAGTTTAGCCCTTATGACAGGGTCAAGGCATTTT. It yields the protein CASSLALMTGSRHF. The chain uses TRBV28 and TRBJ1-5, with TRBD1 matching over 7 bases. With V trimmed by 2 bases and J by 15 bases, 13 bases remained unmatched. Per germline, CDR1 MDHEN and CDR2 SYDVKM. This CDR3 contains 14 residues.

The V call is TRBV11-2, the J call TRBJ2-5, with 7 bases matching TRBD2. This CDR3 comprises 15 residues. V was pared by 3 bases and J by 2 bases, with 6 bases of the junction left unmatched. The germline V gene has CDR1 SGHAT and CDR2 FQNNGV. The CDR3 spells CASSLWGLSQETQYF. In DNA, the CDR3 is TGTGCCAGCAGCTTGTGGGGACTAAGTCAAGAGACCCAGTACTTC.

This chain links TRBV6-6 with TRBJ2-3; no clear D. The CDR3 is 15 amino acids. Between the trimmed V and J ends, which lost 2 bases and 6 bases, there was a span of 15 bases. Germline CDR1 MNHNY, CDR2 SVGAGI (reference sequence). The CDR3 bases are TGTGCCAGCAGTTACGGGCAGACTTACGAGGATACGCAGTATTTT. Protein: CASSYGQTYEDTQYF.

The chain is built from TRBV9 and TRBJ1-2; TRBD1 agrees at 7 bases. Germline values: CDR1 SGDLS, CDR2 YYNGEE. The CDR3 totals 15 residues. Losses at the gene ends were 4 bases for V and 0 bases for J; bases not matched to a gene: 6. CDR3 coding DNA: TGTGCCAGCAGCCCACGAGGGACAGCTAACTATGGCTACACCTTC. Translating gives CASSPRGTANYGYTF.

V gene TRBV7-2 combines with J gene TRBJ2-6; 10 bases agree with TRBD1. The CDR3 is 16 residues long. The ends lost 10 bases at V and 4 bases at J; junction bases unmatched: 10. Germline loops: CDR1 SGHTA, CDR2 FQGNSA. The chain's CDR3 is CATSGTGVSGANVLTF. The CDR3 region has the DNA TGTGCCACCTCCGGGACAGGGGTATCCGGGGCCAACGTCCTGACTTTC.

The J gene is TRBJ1-2, the V gene TRBV7-2; D might be TRBD1 (5 bases). Per germline, CDR1 SGHTA and CDR2 FQGNSA. V was cut by 6 bases and J by 8 bases, with 22 bases left in between. The CDR3 spans 15 residues. CDR3 bases: TGTGCCAGCAGAGTCCCGGGACGGCAATTGGGGGGCTACACCTTC. This encodes CASRVPGRQLGGYTF.

CDR3 nucleotide sequence: TGTGCCAGCAGCGCCAAGGGTCAAGAGACCCAGTACTTC. As protein: CASSAKGQETQYF. The J gene is TRBJ2-5, the V gene TRBV7-3; D uncertain. Germline-derived CDR1 and CDR2 are SGHTA and FQGTGA. This CDR3 is built from 13 residues. The germline V and J ends were trimmed by 5 bases and 2 bases, with 9 bases remaining between them.

CDR3 nucleotides: TGTGCCAGCGGACAGGGTTTGGGGGGGGAGACCCAGTACTTC. Its protein product is CASGQGLGGETQYF. The J gene is TRBJ2-7, the V gene TRBV6-1, with D perhaps matching TRBD1 (8 bases). The better agreement between TRBJ2-5 and the DNA end casts doubt on the J call. The CDR3 runs 14 residues. Germline CDR1 and CDR2: MNHNS and SASEGT.

The chain joins TRBV4-1 to TRBJ1-2; D unresolved. V lost 5 bases to trimming and J lost 0 bases, with 10 bases between them. From germline, CDR1 is MGHRA and CDR2 YSYEKL. CDR3 length equals 14 residues. The CDR3 is CASSDEGPNYGYTF. The CDR3 nucleotides read TGCGCCAGCAGCGATGAGGGTCCTAACTATGGCTACACCTTC.

V is TRBV6-5 and J is TRBJ1-1; a possible D gene is TRBD1 (5 bases). The CDR3 runs to 16 residues. Deletions cut 9 bases from V and 4 bases from J, with 24 bases between. The germline V gene encodes CDR1 MNHEY and CDR2 SVGAGI. CDR3 amino acids: CASFLGVSGLITEAFF. CDR3 DNA sequence: TGTGCCAGTTTTTTAGGGGTGAGCGGGTTGATCACTGAAGCTTTCTTT.

A few counts support this clonotype. A much larger clone lies a single base off, so this may be a read error. The chain recombines TRBV5-4 with TRBJ2-1, with 7 bases matching TRBD1. Gene TRBJ2-7 matches the end of the DNA better, so the J call may be wrong. This CDR3 is built from 15 residues. The germline V gene has CDR1 SGHNT and CDR2 YYREEE (reference sequence). CDR3 sequence (DNA): TGTGCCAGCAGCCCGGGACAGAGCTCCTACAATGAGCAGTACTTC. Translating gives CASSPGQSSYNEQYF.

V gene TRBV27 combines with J gene TRBJ2-1, with 11 bases aligning to TRBD1. J lost 7 bases, V lost 5 bases, and 10 bases had no gene match. The germline gives CDR1 MNHEY, CDR2 SMNVEV (reference sequence). The CDR3 runs 16 residues. CDR3 in DNA: TGTGCCAGCAGTCCGATGGGACAGGGGGATAATAATGAGCAGTTCTTC. Translated: CASSPMGQGDNNEQFF.

In DNA form, the CDR3 reads TGCGCCAGCAGCCAAGATTGGGGAACAGGCACAGATACGCAGTATTTT. As protein: CASSQDWGTGTDTQYF. This rearrangement joins TRBV4-3 to TRBJ2-3; D is unresolved. CDR1 and CDR2 from the germline V gene are LGHNA and YSLEER. The germline V and J ends were trimmed by 0 bases and 1 base, with 11 bases remaining between them. The CDR3 runs to 16 residues.

This rearrangement joins TRBV15 to TRBJ2-1, with D uncertain. V was clipped by 0 bases and J by 8 bases, with 11 bases between them. The CDR3 covers 14 residues. CDR1 LNHNV and CDR2 YYDKDF come from the germline V gene (reference sequence). As DNA, the CDR3 is TGTGCCACCAGCAGAGAAGCCCCGAGCGATGAGCAGTTCTTC. This codes for CATSREAPSDEQFF.

This clonotype came up a few times. V gene TRBV29-1 combines with J gene TRBJ2-7, with a possible D match to TRBD2 (6 bases). V was pared by 5 bases and J by 6 bases, with 17 bases between. Germline CDR1 reads SQVTM; CDR2 reads ANQGSEA. This CDR3 has 13 amino acids. For the CDR3, the DNA is TGCAGCGTTTCCCCGGGCCTGGGAGGCGAGCAGTACTTC. This translates into CSVSPGLGGEQYF.

The chain carries TRBV6-4 and TRBJ2-1; the match to TRBD2 covers 7 bases. Looked up from germline, CDR1 is MRHNA and CDR2 is SNTAGT. CDR3 length equals 13 residues. Trimming at V came to 3 bases and at J to 15 bases, leaving 11 bases not matched to a gene. The CDR3 nucleotides are TGTGCCAGCAGTGAAAAGATAGCGGGTGGGCGGTTCTTC. Its translation is CASSEKIAGGRFF.

This rearrangement joins TRBV5-1 to TRBJ2-3, with TRBD2 identical over 13 bases. CDR3 length: 14 amino acids. The V gene end was trimmed by 6 bases and the J gene end by 14 bases; junction bases not matched to a gene: 12. Germline-derived CDR1 and CDR2 are SGHRS and YFSETQ. The CDR3 loop reads CASTKLAGGPVLYF. CDR3 sequence (DNA): TGCGCCAGCACCAAACTAGCGGGGGGGCCCGTACTGTATTTT.